These 31 T cell receptor beta chains came from one sample sequenced in a study of blood T cell repertoires in COVID-19. Clones were read by immunoSEQ multiplex PCR, and TCRdb kept only the in-frame ones, dropping some. The sample holds fewer than 350,000 clones, about nine tenths seen once. The specimen was PBMCs or T cells enriched from blood (not recorded which). Receptors originate from a man aged 55-75 years who had recovered from COVID-19.

This clone was recorded only once. The chain recombines TRBV10-1 with TRBJ2-3, with 7 bases identical to TRBD2. CDR1 is WNHNN and CDR2 is SYGVQD in the germline V gene (reference sequence). This CDR3 spans 13 amino acids. The J segment lost 1 base and the V segment lost 6 bases, leaving 1 base of the junction unmatched. The CDR3 here is CASRLAGTDTQYF. Here the CDR3 DNA reads TGCGCCAGCAGGCTAGCGGGCACAGATACGCAGTATTTT.

This clone came up a few times. The chain couples TRBV7-9 to TRBJ2-1; D remains ambiguous. CDR3 length: 17 amino acids. Germline V gene lookup returns CDR1 SEHNR and CDR2 FQNEAQ (reference sequence). Trimming took off 4 bases at V and 5 bases at J, with 21 bases between the two ends. The CDR3 sequence is CASSSPISLLGDNEQFF. The CDR3 region has the DNA TGTGCCAGCAGCTCCCCTATATCGCTCCTCGGAGACAATGAGCAGTTCTTC.

J is TRBJ2-3 and V is TRBV5-1, with 9 bases matching TRBD1. Germline-derived CDR1 and CDR2 are SGHRS and YFSETQ. This CDR3 is 14 amino acids long. The trim removed 7 bases at V and 4 bases at J, leaving 7 bases unmatched. The CDR3 DNA is TGCGCCAGCTCAACAGGGGGCACCCCAGATACGCAGTATTTT. Encoded protein: CASSTGGTPDTQYF.

There are a few counts of this clone. The chain couples TRBV4-2 to TRBJ2-7, with 12 bases aligning to TRBD2. The V and J ends lost 0 bases and 1 base, in that order; junction bases with no gene match: 19. The germline CDR1 and CDR2 sequences are LGHNA and YNFKEQ. The CDR3 is 22 amino acids. This CDR3 reads CASSQETVSPLAGGRWSYEQYF. The CDR3 DNA reads TGTGCCAGCAGCCAAGAGACCGTTAGTCCACTAGCGGGAGGCCGGTGGTCCTACGAGCAGTACTTC.

The chain uses TRBV11-2 and TRBJ2-1; 10 bases line up with TRBD1. CDR3 length: 17 residues. CDR1 is SGHAT, CDR2 FQNNGV, per germline. J lost 7 bases, V lost 4 bases, and 13 bases had no gene match. The CDR3: CASSSLRDRGSWNEQFF. CDR3 DNA sequence: TGTGCCAGCAGCTCCCTCCGGGACAGGGGCTCATGGAATGAGCAGTTCTTC.

There are a few counts of this clone. J is TRBJ2-1 and V is TRBV20-1; a weak D match, TRBD2 (6 bases). The CDR3 consists of 12 residues. The germline V gene encodes CDR1 DFQATT and CDR2 SNEGSKA (reference sequence). V lost 3 bases to trimming and J lost 6 bases, with 9 bases between them. The CDR3 region has the DNA TGCAGTGCTAGTAGGGGAGGCAATGAGCAGTTCTTC. Protein: CSASRGGNEQFF.

The chain employs TRBV18 and TRBJ1-1, with 7 bases that match TRBD1. The germline gives CDR1 KGHSH, CDR2 LQKENI. V dropped 0 bases and J dropped 0; count of bases not matched to a gene: 4. The CDR3 is 16 amino acids. The CDR3: CASSPPTGTLNTEAFF. CDR3 in DNA: TGTGCCAGCTCACCACCGACAGGGACCCTGAACACTGAAGCTTTCTTT.

CDR3 residues: CASSLVRSAGELFF. The CDR3 DNA is TGTGCCAGCAGCTTAGTCCGAAGCGCCGGGGAGCTGTTTTTT. The chain employs TRBV7-2 and TRBJ2-2; unclear D gene. The ends were cut back, 1 base at V and 6 bases at J, with 9 bases in the middle. The length of the CDR3 is 14 residues. Germline V CDR1 and CDR2: SGHTA, FQGNSA.

Concerning this clone: Other DNA sequences within the sample encode an identical CDR3. This chain uses TRBV5-1 with TRBJ2-1; 7 nucleotides align to TRBD2. Germline V gene sequence: CDR1 SGHRS, CDR2 YFSETQ. The V and J ends lost 0 bases and 6 bases, in that order; junction bases with no gene match: 3. This CDR3 has 14 amino acids. The CDR3 sequence: CASSLVAGANEQFF. Here the CDR3 DNA reads TGCGCCAGCAGCTTGGTTGCGGGAGCCAATGAGCAGTTCTTC.

V is TRBV5-4 and J is TRBJ2-7, with 12 bases identical to TRBD1. Germline values: CDR1 SGHNT, CDR2 YYREEE (reference sequence). CDR3 length equals 15 residues. After removal of 4 bases from V and 6 bases from J, the junction contained 8 bases not matched to a gene. The CDR3: CASSPGTGGNREQYF. Here the CDR3 DNA reads TGTGCCAGCAGCCCCGGGACAGGGGGCAATCGCGAGCAGTACTTC.

V and J are TRBV21-1 and TRBJ2-5; the listed D gene, TRBD1, was not tested against the DNA. TRBV21-1 is termed a pseudogene. The CDR3 consists of 16 residues. CDR3 sequence: CASSETGTGSQETQYF. The CDR3 DNA is TGTGCCAGCAGCGAAACCGGGACAGGAAGTCAAGAGACCCAGTACTTC.

The CDR3 DNA follows: TGTGCCAGCAGTTTATCTGGACTAGCGGGAGTTGGCGAGCAGTACTTC. It is translated as CASSLSGLAGVGEQYF. The chain is built from TRBV28 and TRBJ2-7; the match to TRBD2 covers 13 bases. In germline, CDR1 is MDHEN, CDR2 SYDVKM. V was clipped by 1 base and J by 6 bases; unmatched bases: 6. The CDR3 loop spans 16 amino acids.

The V call is TRBV28, the J call TRBJ1-2; D call uncertain. The ends were cut back, 6 bases at V and 8 bases at J, with 19 bases in the middle. The CDR3 extends over 14 amino acids. Germline V CDR1 and CDR2: MDHEN, SYDVKM. The chain's CDR3 is CASRTSGFPTGYTF. CDR3 coding DNA: TGTGCCAGCAGGACGTCGGGGTTTCCTACCGGCTACACCTTC.

V and J are TRBV11-2 and TRBJ2-7, with 9 bases aligning to TRBD2. The germline V gene has CDR1 SGHAT and CDR2 FQNNGV. V trimming: 0 bases; J trimming: 4 bases; junction bases outside the gene matches: 4. The CDR3 extends over 15 amino acids. The CDR3 spells CASSLDSAGGYEQYF. Written as DNA, the CDR3 is TGTGCCAGCAGCTTAGACTCTGCGGGAGGGTACGAGCAGTACTTC.

The CDR3 loop is CASSLPRRRTGSQNIQYF. CDR3 coding DNA: TGTGCCAGCAGCTTGCCCCGCCGTCGCACGGGGTCCCAAAACATTCAGTACTTC. The chain links TRBV12-1 to TRBJ2-4; the tabulated D call, TRBD2, remains unverified against the DNA. TRBV12-1 has pseudogene status. The CDR3 sequence is 18 residues long.

V gene TRBV9 combines with J gene TRBJ2-1; D call uncertain. Trimming removed 0 bases at V and 0 bases at J, with 7 bases between. Germline V gene lookup returns CDR1 SGDLS and CDR2 YYNGEE. The length of the CDR3 is 15 residues. Here the CDR3 DNA reads TGTGCCAGCAGCGTAGGCGTTAGCTCCTACAATGAGCAGTTCTTC. It yields the protein CASSVGVSSYNEQFF.

The CDR3 nucleotides are TGTGCCAGCAGCTTATCGACACACAACTATGGCTACACCTTC. Amino acid sequence: CASSLSTHNYGYTF. The chain joins TRBV5-4 to TRBJ1-2, with D uncertain. Trimming shortened V by 2 bases and J by 2 bases, and 10 bases separated the two germline ends. There are 14 residues in the CDR3. Germline V lookup: CDR1 SGHNT, CDR2 YYREEE (reference sequence).

The rearrangement uses TRBV2 and TRBJ2-7; D unresolved. V was shortened by 2 bases and J by 4 bases, with 3 bases between the two germline ends. This CDR3 contains 11 residues. The V gene's germline CDR1 is SNHLY and CDR2 FYNNEI. The CDR3 coding sequence is TGTGCCAGCAGTGAACGGTACGAGCAGTACTTC. It encodes CASSERYEQYF.

The chain uses TRBV2 and TRBJ1-2; D is undetermined. CDR3 size: 13 residues. With 3 bases removed from V and 5 bases from J, the gap between germline ends came to 10 bases. CDR1 and CDR2 (germline): SNHLY, FYNNEI. The CDR3 sequence: CASSEYGFYGYTF. The CDR3 bases are TGTGCCAGCAGTGAGTACGGGTTTTATGGCTACACCTTC. Variable domain in full (rest from reference TRBV2 and TRBJ1-2): EPEVTQTPSHQVTQMGQEVILRCVPISNHLYFYWYRQILGQKVEFLVSFYNNEISEKSEIFDDQFSVERPDGSNFTLKIRSTKLEDSAMYFCASSEYGFYGYTFGSGTRLTVV.

The chain combines TRBV20-1 with TRBJ2-3; D uncertain. The germline V gene encodes CDR1 DFQATT and CDR2 SNEGSKA (reference sequence). CDR3 size: 15 residues. The ends were cut back, 3 bases at V and 0 bases at J, with 13 bases in the middle. The CDR3 sequence is CSASGKPTSTDTQYF. The DNA for the CDR3 is TGCAGTGCTAGTGGTAAACCAACTAGCACAGATACGCAGTATTTT.

This chain connects TRBV28 to TRBJ2-3; the match to TRBD2 covers 10 bases. Per germline, CDR1 MDHEN and CDR2 SYDVKM. V gave up 2 bases and J gave up 0 bases; unmatched junction bases: 5. The CDR3 consists of 17 residues. CDR3 DNA: TGTGCCAGCAGTTTACTCTCTAGCGGGGGTAGCACAGATACGCAGTATTTT. This translates into CASSLLSSGGSTDTQYF.

This clone was seen a handful of times. The chain combines TRBV7-2 with TRBJ2-4, with D unresolved. The germline gives CDR1 SGHTA, CDR2 FQGNSA. The CDR3 has 15 residues. Trimming cost V 5 bases and J 8 bases, with 19 bases left between them. CDR3: CASSPKLMVPDIQYF. The CDR3 nucleotides read TGTGCCAGCAGCCCCAAGCTAATGGTCCCGGACATTCAGTACTTC.

This clone was seen many times. The CDR3 protein is CASSLGQGRATNEKLFF. The DNA of the CDR3 is TGTGCCAGCAGTCTGGGACAGGGGAGAGCAACTAATGAAAAACTGTTTTTT. The genes are TRBV7-9 and TRBJ1-4; 10 nucleotides align to TRBD1. From germline, CDR1 is SEHNR and CDR2 FQNEAQ (reference sequence). The CDR3 length is 17 residues. Unmatched junction bases numbered 7, after V lost 6 bases and J lost 0 bases.

V gene TRBV5-1 combines with J gene TRBJ2-3, with D unclear. The CDR3 consists of 15 residues. Trimming left V 0 bases short and J 5 bases short, with 13 bases between. Germline V CDR1 and CDR2: SGHRS, YFSETQ. CDR3 sequence (DNA): TGCGCCAGCAGCTTGGAAGATTCCAGGAAAGATACGCAGTATTTT. This translates into CASSLEDSRKDTQYF.

J is TRBJ2-2 and V is TRBV27; 10 bases align to TRBD2. V lost 1 base, J lost 5 bases, and 4 bases stayed unmatched. CDR1 and CDR2 from the germline V gene are MNHEY and SMNVEV (reference sequence). This CDR3 region has 16 residues. The DNA of the CDR3 is TGTGCCAGCAGTTTATATCTAGCGGGGGTTACCGGGGAGCTGTTTTTT. Amino acid sequence: CASSLYLAGVTGELFF.

The J gene is TRBJ1-2, the V gene TRBV30, with D perhaps TRBD1 (6 bases). The CDR3 consists of 11 residues. V was clipped by 3 bases and J by 5 bases, with 7 bases between them. The germline V gene has CDR1 GTSNPN and CDR2 SVGIG (reference sequence). The CDR3 loop is CAWRQGYGYTF. The CDR3 DNA reads as TGTGCCTGGAGACAGGGATATGGCTACACCTTC.

This chain uses TRBV5-4 with TRBJ2-3; 14 nucleotides match TRBD2. This CDR3 comprises 17 residues. V gave up 2 bases and J gave up 4 bases; unmatched junction bases: 6. CDR1 SGHNT and CDR2 YYREEE come from the germline V gene (reference sequence). CDR3 amino acids: CASSLPGTSGSADTQYF. As DNA, the CDR3 is TGTGCCAGCAGCTTACCCGGGACTAGCGGGAGTGCAGATACGCAGTATTTT.

The chain recombines TRBV9 with TRBJ2-7; D not certain. V was clipped by 0 bases and J by 0 bases, with 4 bases between them. Looked up from germline, CDR1 is SGDLS and CDR2 is YYNGEE. The CDR3 has 13 residues. CDR3 in DNA: TGTGCCAGCAGCGTAGCTGTCTCCTACGAGCAGTACTTC. This codes for CASSVAVSYEQYF.

The chain uses TRBV18 and TRBJ2-7, with 9 positions matching TRBD2. CDR1 is KGHSH and CDR2 is LQKENI in the germline V gene. The CDR3 length is 14 residues. Trimming cost V 1 base and J 5 bases; bases outside gene matches: 3. The DNA for the CDR3 is TGTGCCAGCTCACCACAGCGGGAGGTTGACGAGCAGTACTTC. It translates to CASSPQREVDEQYF.

This sequence joins TRBV27 and TRBJ2-7, with D perhaps TRBD1 (6 bases). The germline gives CDR1 MNHEY, CDR2 SMNVEV (reference sequence). The CDR3 runs 14 residues. The V gene lost 8 bases and the J gene lost 4 bases, with 18 bases spanning the gap. DNA of the CDR3: TGTGCCAGCTGGGGGCGGGCAGGGGTGTACGAGCAGTACTTC. Translating gives CASWGRAGVYEQYF.

As to this clone: Distinct nucleotide sequences in the sample also encode this CDR3. The V gene is TRBV18, the J gene TRBJ1-3; TRBD1 agrees at 10 bases. The germline gives CDR1 KGHSH, CDR2 LQKENI. V lost 1 base, J lost 4 bases, and 1 base stayed unmatched. This CDR3 has 15 residues. The CDR3 DNA follows: TGTGCCAGCTCACCACGACAGGGGGCCGGAAACACCATATATTTT. It codes for CASSPRQGAGNTIYF.